This T cell receptor (beta chain) was identified during a study of T cells in Graves' hyperthyroidism and ophthalmopathy. Findings and limits, study-wide: Expanded thyroid clonotypes (above 0.001) were mostly also found in blood.

After removal of 2 bases from V and 5 bases from J, the junction contained 8 bases not matched to a gene. Looked up from germline, CDR1 is MNHEY and CDR2 is SVGAGI. The CDR3 sequence is 16 residues long. Using RNA transcripts as the source, TCR beta CDR3 regions were amplified. In the first-round RT-PCR of the TCR CDR3, the HTBI primer set was used. TCRdb called the multiplex PCR reads again in MiXCR, with one record for every CDR3 protein. The sample holds hundreds of thousands of distinct CDR3 sequences, approximately 19% seen once. This clonotype was picked up many times. Its antigen is still unknown.

The genes are TRBV6-5 and TRBJ1-2; 10 bases are a match to TRBD1. This clonotype originated in a woman between 18 and 29 years old with Graves' hyperthyroidism. The sample taken for sequencing was blood. This chain's CDR3 is CASSYTRTGGGYGYTF. CDR3 in DNA: TGTGCCAGCAGTTACACCAGGACAGGGGGGGGGTATGGCTACACCTTC.